The clone carrying this T cell receptor beta chain occurred a few times. Its antigen is not identified. Trimming left V 5 bases short and J 4 bases short, with 11 bases between. The CDR3 is 13 amino acids. Germline V gene lookup returns CDR1 DFQATT and CDR2 SNEGSKA (reference sequence). This entry is derived from a study of T-cell reconstitution after alpha-beta-depleted transplantation in children. General observations from the study: By one year post-transplant, T-cell counts and diversity largely arose from T cells that were newly produced. The study traced high day-60 TCRbeta diversity in some patients to surviving recipient T cells and thymic progenitors.

Preparation of the TCRbeta library used unique molecular identifiers. One entry per CDR3 protein, called by TCRdb with MiXCR from the PCR reads. The table shows 98,000 or so distinct CDR3 sequences, with about 25% occurring only once. The clonotype was recovered from a boy aged 2-9 years with acute lymphoblastic leukemia, due to receive a stem cell transplant. Here the sequenced sample was PBMCs, taken before TCRalphabeta/CD19-depleted stem cell transplant. V usage is TRBV20-1 and J usage is TRBJ2-2; maybe TRBD2 (7 bases). This chain's CDR3 is CSARGATTGELFF. The CDR3 DNA sequence: TGCAGTGCTCGGGGGGCTACCACCGGGGAGCTGTTTTTT.